Sequencing of this T cell receptor beta chain was carried out in a study of shared clonotypes between healthy human individuals. Overall study: Each donor's CD8 memory used one plate, CD8 naive two, each CD4 subset three.

V lost 5 bases, J lost 2 bases, and 15 bases lay in between. The CDR3 covers 15 residues. Germline CDR1 reads SEHNR; CDR2 reads FQNEAQ (reference sequence). As concerns this clone: Its target is not known.

Selected positively for CCR7 and CD45RO-negative, naive CD8 cells excluded terminally differentiated effector memory CD45RA+ cells. Adults of Caucasian background living in Nashville, Tennessee made up all donors. Sequenced by immunoSEQ multiplex PCR; TCRdb stores in-frame clones only, minus some. Among more than 2 million clones, about 94% were seen once, and the ten largest hold around 1.8%. Whole-study results and caveats: Shared clonotypes across all four donors exceeded non-shared ones in generation probability.

V usage is TRBV7-9 and J usage is TRBJ1-2; tentatively, D is TRBD1 (6 bases). The receptor was isolated from a young man in good health. Some clones in this sample may be carry-over from other donors' samples. Sequenced: naive CD8+ T cells from PBMCs. The CDR3 region has the DNA TGTGCCAGCAGCCAGGGGACCTCTACGAACTATGGCTACACCTTC. Protein: CASSQGTSTNYGYTF.